One and the same sample provided the 7 T cell receptor beta chains below, sequenced in a study of ipilimumab plus nivolumab after autologous stem cell transplantation. The data were produced by immunoSEQ multiplex PCR, yet TCRdb's version contains in-frame clones alone and is incomplete. This sample has 15,000 to 20,000 clones, with about 80% found just once. Sample: PBMCs, taken in a trial of ipilimumab plus nivolumab as post-transplant consolidation. These receptor sequences come from a male donor with diffuse large B-cell lymphoma.

The chain's CDR3 is CASSSTRTDTQYF. As DNA, the CDR3 is TGTGCCAGCAGCTCAACCCGCACAGATACGCAGTATTTT. The rearrangement links TRBV7-3 to TRBJ2-3; D gene uncertain. Per the germline V gene, CDR1 is SGHTA and CDR2 is FQGTGA. Trimming removed 4 bases from V and 1 base from J, with 6 bases in between. The CDR3 runs 13 residues.

This clone is labeled medium-sized. The chain links TRBV27 to TRBJ2-1; D perhaps matches TRBD2 (5 bases). CDR3 size: 15 residues. The germline V gene has CDR1 MNHEY and CDR2 SMNVEV (reference sequence). The ends were cut back, 6 bases at V and 2 bases at J, with 14 bases in the middle. CDR3 coding DNA: TGTGCCAGCAGCCAACTAGTCGGAACCTACAATGAGCAGTTCTTC. Encoded protein: CASSQLVGTYNEQFF.

The V gene is TRBV19, the J gene TRBJ2-7; TRBD1 is a possible D gene (6 bases). V was shortened by 5 bases and J by 3 bases, with 14 bases between the two germline ends. CDR1 and CDR2 from the germline V gene are LNHDA and SQIVND (reference sequence). The CDR3 totals 14 residues. The CDR3 reads CASSPPGTHYEQYF. In DNA form, the CDR3 reads TGTGCCAGTAGTCCCCCCGGGACACACTACGAGCAGTACTTC.

The chain couples TRBV5-1 to TRBJ1-4, with D uncertain. The CDR3 consists of 15 residues. With 0 bases removed from V and 0 bases from J, the gap between germline ends came to 6 bases. In germline, CDR1 is SGHRS, CDR2 YFSETQ. The CDR3 is CASSLAGATNEKLFF. The CDR3 bases are TGCGCCAGCAGCTTGGCCGGGGCAACTAATGAAAAACTGTTTTTT.

This chain links TRBV7-9 with TRBJ2-5; tentatively, D is TRBD2 (5 bases). CDR1 is SEHNR and CDR2 is FQNEAQ in the germline V gene (reference sequence). The CDR3 covers 15 residues. Between the trimmed V and J ends, which lost 1 base and 5 bases, there was a span of 14 bases. The CDR3 sequence is CASSLVGIRGETQYF. CDR3 DNA sequence: TGTGCCAGCAGCTTAGTTGGGATTCGCGGGGAGACCCAGTACTTC.

The rearrangement uses TRBV2 and TRBJ2-2; 10 bases fit TRBD2. With 6 bases clipped from V and 3 bases from J, the junction kept 4 bases outside the gene matches. Germline V gene sequence: CDR1 SNHLY, CDR2 FYNNEI. CDR3 length: 15 amino acids. The DNA for the CDR3 is TGTGCCAGCAGGGGGAGCGGGGGGGACACCGGGGAGCTGTTTTTT. Its translation: CASRGSGGDTGELFF.

The chain uses TRBV7-9 and TRBJ1-4; 8 bases map to TRBD1. Germline V CDR1 and CDR2: SEHNR, FQNEAQ (reference sequence). This CDR3 is built from 15 residues. J lost 7 bases, V lost 5 bases, and 9 bases had no gene match. CDR3 residues: CASSPRTGLGEKLFF. As DNA, the CDR3 is TGTGCCAGCAGCCCCCGGACAGGGCTCGGTGAAAAACTGTTTTTT. The whole variable domain, remainder taken from reference TRBV7-9 and TRBJ1-4, is DTGVSQNPRHKITKRGQNVTFRCDPISEHNRLYWYRQTLGQGPEFLTYFQNEAQLEKSRLLSDRFSAERPKGSFSTLEIQRTEQGDSAMYLCASSPRTGLGEKLFFGSGTQLSVL.